The next 16 T cell receptor beta chains were all read from a single sample in a study of blood T cell repertoires in COVID-19. Some clones are missing from TCRdb's copy, which holds only in-frame ones; the method was immunoSEQ multiplex PCR. The repertoire holds around 270,000 clones, with more than 90% as singletons. Sample: peripheral blood. All receptors derive from a person aged 18-29 years with COVID-19, enrolled during active disease.

V usage is TRBV14 and J usage is TRBJ2-2; 10 bases align to TRBD2. Germline V gene lookup returns CDR1 SGHDN and CDR2 FVKESK. V gave up 3 bases and J gave up 0 bases; unmatched junction bases: 1. CDR3 length equals 16 residues. CDR3 amino acids: CASSQLAGANTGELFF. The CDR3 DNA reads TGTGCCAGCAGCCAGCTAGCGGGAGCGAACACCGGGGAGCTGTTTTTT.

This rearrangement joins TRBV11-3 to TRBJ2-1, with D perhaps matching TRBD2 (5 bases). This CDR3 region has 15 residues. Trimming took 1 base from V and 6 from J, leaving 13 bases between them. CDR1 SGHNT and CDR2 YENEEA come from the germline V gene. The CDR3 region has the DNA TGTGCCAGCAGCTTAGGGTCGGACGCGGGCAATGAGCAGTTCTTC. This encodes CASSLGSDAGNEQFF.

The chain carries TRBV7-2 and TRBJ2-7; the D gene is possibly TRBD1 (7 bases). This CDR3 is 16 amino acids long. Per germline, CDR1 SGHTA and CDR2 FQGNSA. V was pared by 5 bases and J by 5 bases, with 22 bases between. As DNA, the CDR3 is TGTGCCAGCAGCGCATTCCCCAGGGGGGTAATCAACGAGCAGTACTTC. Translated, it gives CASSAFPRGVINEQYF.

The chain employs TRBV30 and TRBJ1-5; 7 bases fit TRBD1. This CDR3 is 15 amino acids long. J gave up 5 bases and V 0 bases, and 7 bases lay outside the gene matches. The germline V gene has CDR1 GTSNPN and CDR2 SVGIG (reference sequence). The CDR3 sequence: CAWSVPWQGDQPQHF. The CDR3 DNA is TGTGCCTGGAGTGTACCGTGGCAGGGGGATCAGCCCCAGCATTTT.

The genes are TRBV3-1 (or the pseudogene TRBV3-2) and TRBJ1-4; D gene unclear. CDR3 length: 15 residues. The germline gives CDR1 LGHDT, CDR2 YNNKEL (reference sequence). Trimming stripped 5 bases from V and 8 bases from J, with 18 bases between. The CDR3 DNA reads as TGTGCCAGCAGCAACAACCCTGGATCGGGGGAAAAACTGTTTTTT. Translation gives CASSNNPGSGEKLFF.

V is TRBV6-2 or TRBV6-3 and J is TRBJ2-7; D is possibly TRBD1 (7 bases). Trimming removed 2 bases from V and 3 bases from J, with 14 bases in between. The CDR3 is 15 amino acids. Germline loops: CDR1 MNHEY, CDR2 SVGEGT. CDR3 sequence reads: CASSYPSGGSYEQYF. The CDR3 DNA reads as TGTGCCAGCAGTTACCCCTCAGGGGGGAGCTACGAGCAGTACTTC.

J is TRBJ2-5 and V is TRBV7-9, with D perhaps matching TRBD2 (7 bases). Germline CDR1 SEHNR, CDR2 FQNEAQ (reference sequence). V shed 5 bases and J shed 2 bases, with 15 bases lying between them. The CDR3 extends over 15 amino acids. The CDR3 loop is CASSLEGGGQETQYF. CDR3 coding DNA: TGTGCCAGCAGCCTCGAAGGGGGGGGGCAAGAGACCCAGTACTTC.

The chain has TRBV5-1 and TRBJ1-2; 9 nucleotides agree with TRBD1. The length of the CDR3 is 14 residues. V trimming: 3 bases; J trimming: 4 bases; junction bases outside the gene matches: 4. The germline V gene has CDR1 SGHRS and CDR2 YFSETQ. The DNA for the CDR3 is TGCGCCAGCAGCTACGAGGGACAGGGCTATGGCTACACCTTC. Translating gives CASSYEGQGYGYTF.

The J gene is TRBJ1-2, the V gene TRBV6-6, with 8 bases aligning to TRBD1. The germline gives CDR1 MNHNY, CDR2 SVGAGI (reference sequence). The junction had 15 bases not matched to a gene; V was cut back by 7 bases and J by 8 bases. This CDR3 has 15 residues. CDR3 residues: CASTRLGQGVEGYTF. The CDR3 DNA reads TGTGCCAGCACCAGACTAGGACAGGGAGTAGAGGGCTACACCTTC.

Comment on this clone: Other DNA sequences from this sample encode an identical CDR3 as well. The chain recombines TRBV5-1 with TRBJ2-7; the D is unclear. Germline CDR1 SGHRS, CDR2 YFSETQ. The CDR3 consists of 13 residues. Deletions cut 4 bases from V and 0 bases from J, with 8 bases between. The CDR3 DNA is TGCGCCAGCAGCCTGGCCGTCTCCTACGAGCAGTACTTC. It yields the protein CASSLAVSYEQYF.

This rearrangement joins TRBV3-1 (or the pseudogene TRBV3-2) to TRBJ1-6, with 8 bases fitting TRBD1. The CDR3 has 15 amino acids. Germline V CDR1 and CDR2: LGHDT, YNNKEL (reference sequence). V was pared by 4 bases and J by 8 bases, with 7 bases of the junction left unmatched. In nucleotides, the CDR3 is TGTGCCAGCAGCCTGGGACAGGAAGACTATTCACCCCTCCACTTT. This translates into CASSLGQEDYSPLHF.

This clone was detected once. This chain uses TRBV4-1 with TRBJ2-3; 7 nucleotides line up with TRBD1. Trimming cost V 3 bases and J 6 bases; bases outside gene matches: 15. CDR3 length: 17 amino acids. Germline V gene lookup returns CDR1 MGHRA and CDR2 YSYEKL. DNA of the CDR3: TGCGCCAGCAGCCACGACGACAGGGAGATTCGGGTGGATACGCAGTATTTT. Residues: CASSHDDREIRVDTQYF.

This chain connects TRBV28 to TRBJ2-7, with 8 bases lining up with TRBD2. Trimming took 8 bases from V and 5 from J; bases not matched to a gene: 5. CDR1 MDHEN and CDR2 SYDVKM come from the germline V gene. This CDR3 is 12 amino acids long. The CDR3 nucleotides read TGTGCCAGCCACTCGGGGGGGAACGAGCAGTACTTC. The encoded protein is CASHSGGNEQYF.

This clone has just a few counts. The chain joins TRBV30 to TRBJ2-7, with 12 bases fitting TRBD2. CDR1 is GTSNPN and CDR2 is SVGIG in the germline V gene (reference sequence). V lost 3 bases and J lost 6; bases outside the gene matches: 9. The CDR3 runs 15 residues. In nucleotides, the CDR3 is TGTGCCTGGAGCCGGGGACTAGCGGGTGGCGGCGAGCAGTACTTC. Translating it yields CAWSRGLAGGGEQYF.

The chain uses TRBV5-3 and TRBJ2-1, with D perhaps matching TRBD2 (6 bases). TRBV5-3 is reported as an ORF; its role is uncertain. With 7 bases removed from V and 4 bases from J, the gap between germline ends came to 15 bases. The length of the CDR3 is 14 residues. The CDR3 nucleotides read TGTGCCAGAGGTTGGAGGGAGGCTTACAATGAGCAGTTCTTC. Protein product: CARGWREAYNEQFF.

The chain joins TRBV30 to TRBJ2-7; 8 positions agree with TRBD1. Germline V gene sequence: CDR1 GTSNPN, CDR2 SVGIG (reference sequence). J was trimmed by 2 bases and V by 0 bases; bases with no gene match: 3. The CDR3 covers 14 residues. The CDR3 loop is CAWSVGTGPYEQYF. In DNA, the CDR3 is TGTGCCTGGAGTGTCGGGACAGGCCCCTACGAGCAGTACTTC.